Listed here are 26 T cell receptor beta chains from one sample, sequenced in a study of CD8 T cells in ankylosing spondylitis. Overall study results and limits: In ankylosing spondylitis blood, a motif of seven to nine highly homologous TCR beta variants appeared characteristic.

TCRdb passed the 5' RACE reads through MiXCR, listing each CDR3 protein once. The sample lists around 140,000 distinct CDR3 sequences, more than 15% occurring once. Which antigens these TCRs recognize remains unknown. The sequenced sample was blood, either unsorted or a sorted T cell fraction (not recorded which). These TCRs come from a male donor with ankylosing spondylitis.

This chain's CDR3 is CASSLGGIGNQPQHF. The CDR3, as DNA: TGTGCCAGCAGCTTGGGGGGGATTGGCAATCAGCCCCAGCATTTT. V usage is TRBV5-6 and J usage is TRBJ1-5; the D gene is possibly TRBD1 (5 bases). This CDR3 has 15 residues. In germline, CDR1 is SGHDT, CDR2 YYEEEE. The V end was cut by 0 bases, the J end by 2 bases, with 9 bases between.

V gene TRBV24-1 combines with J gene TRBJ2-2; TRBD2 might be the D (5 bases). V was cut by 3 bases and J by 1 base, with 11 bases left in between. CDR1 and CDR2 (germline): KGHDR, SFDVKD. The CDR3 covers 16 residues. DNA for the CDR3: TGTGCCACCAGTGATACAAGCGGCATGAACACCGGGGAGCTGTTTTTT. Translating gives CATSDTSGMNTGELFF.

This clonotype was seen a few times. The chain joins TRBV4-1 to TRBJ2-5; TRBD1 aligns across 7 bases. The CDR3 is 15 amino acids. Germline CDR1 reads MGHRA; CDR2 reads YSYEKL. V trimming: 4 bases; J trimming: 2 bases; junction bases outside the gene matches: 7. The CDR3 region has the DNA TGCGCCAGCAGCCGTGTAACAGGGGATCAAGAGACCCAGTACTTC. Translating gives CASSRVTGDQETQYF.

This clonotype occurred a few times. The genes are TRBV20-1 and TRBJ2-1; 8 positions agree with TRBD2. The germline CDR1 and CDR2 sequences are DFQATT and SNEGSKA (reference sequence). V was pared by 7 bases and J by 7 bases, with 6 bases of the junction left unmatched. The CDR3 length is 12 residues. CDR3: CSDERESNEQFF. CDR3 sequence (DNA): TGCAGTGATGAGCGGGAGAGTAATGAGCAGTTCTTC.

V usage is TRBV15 and J usage is TRBJ2-7; tentative D call: TRBD2 (5 bases). V was cut by 3 bases and J by 3 bases, with 18 bases left in between. The germline CDR1 and CDR2 sequences are LNHNV and YYDKDF (reference sequence). The CDR3 has 16 amino acids. The CDR3 loop reads CATSREPGYYDYEQYF. CDR3 sequence (DNA): TGTGCCACCAGCAGGGAACCGGGGTATTATGACTACGAGCAGTACTTC.

This clonotype was detected only a few times. The V and J genes are TRBV5-1 and TRBJ1-1; 7 bases line up with TRBD1. The CDR3 consists of 15 residues. Germline V lookup: CDR1 SGHRS, CDR2 YFSETQ. Unmatched junction bases numbered 11, after V lost 2 bases and J lost 7 bases. DNA of the CDR3: TGCGCCAGCAGCTTCCGACAGGGTGGAGTCGTTGAAGCTTTCTTT. This gives the protein CASSFRQGGVVEAFF.

This clonotype came up many times. The chain is built from TRBV12-3 or TRBV12-4 and TRBJ2-5; TRBD2 matches at 12 bases. This CDR3 is 16 amino acids long. J was trimmed by 4 bases and V by 5 bases; bases with no gene match: 8. CDR3 amino acids: CASSLLAGGPGETQYF. Here the CDR3 DNA reads TGTGCCAGCAGTCTGCTAGCGGGAGGGCCTGGAGAGACCCAGTACTTC.

This clonotype was seen a few times. J is TRBJ1-5 and V is TRBV12-3 or TRBV12-4; TRBD1 matches 7 bases. With V trimmed by 5 bases and J by 6 bases, 10 bases remained unmatched. CDR3 length equals 15 residues. CDR3 nucleotide sequence: TGTGCCAGCAGTACCAGGGGGTTCGGCCTTCAGCCCCAGCATTTT. Translating gives CASSTRGFGLQPQHF.

V and J are TRBV29-1 and TRBJ1-1; 9 nucleotides match TRBD1. This CDR3 is built from 15 residues. Per germline, CDR1 SQVTM and CDR2 ANQGSEA. The V and J ends lost 2 bases and 5 bases, in that order; junction bases with no gene match: 9. The CDR3 loop is CSVEIIQGAETEAFF. CDR3 in DNA: TGCAGCGTTGAAATAATACAGGGGGCAGAGACTGAAGCTTTCTTT.

This clonotype was seen a handful of times. The chain is built from TRBV28 and TRBJ2-7; TRBD2 matches 9 bases. V shed 9 bases and J 5 bases; nucleotides not matched to a gene: 11. The germline V gene encodes CDR1 MDHEN and CDR2 SYDVKM. This CDR3 has 14 amino acids. CDR3 amino acids: CASGLAGYLHEQYF. The CDR3 DNA reads TGTGCCAGTGGGCTAGCGGGGTACCTCCACGAGCAGTACTTC.

The chain links TRBV3-1 to TRBJ2-1, with 7 bases matching TRBD1. This CDR3 has 15 residues. V lost 3 bases, J lost 5 bases, and 7 bases stayed unmatched. Germline V lookup: CDR1 LGHDT, CDR2 YNNKEL (reference sequence). The CDR3 DNA reads TGTGCCAGCAGCCATCCCGGGACAGCGAACAATGAGCAGTTCTTC. It specifies CASSHPGTANNEQFF.

The V gene is TRBV9, the J gene TRBJ2-1; 10 positions agree with TRBD2. CDR3 length: 15 amino acids. V gave up 5 bases and J gave up 8 bases; unmatched junction bases: 10. CDR1 SGDLS and CDR2 YYNGEE come from the germline V gene. The CDR3 loop is CASRDLAGARDEQFF. The CDR3 nucleotides are TGTGCCAGCAGAGACCTAGCGGGGGCTAGGGATGAGCAGTTCTTC.

The CDR3 bases are TGTGCCAGCAGCTTTGGGCTAGCGGGACACAATGAGCAGTTCTTC. Protein: CASSFGLAGHNEQFF. The chain links TRBV7-6 to TRBJ2-1, with 9 bases matching TRBD2. This CDR3 region has 15 residues. From germline, CDR1 is SGHVS and CDR2 FNYEAQ. V lost 3 bases to trimming and J lost 5 bases; unmatched junction nucleotides: 5.

This clonotype was seen a single time. V and J are TRBV7-9 and TRBJ1-5; D possibly corresponds to TRBD1 (5 bases). The CDR3 is 14 amino acids. Germline-derived CDR1 and CDR2 are SEHNR and FQNEAQ (reference sequence). V lost 5 bases, J lost 4 bases, and 12 bases lay in between. The CDR3 DNA reads TGTGCCAGCAGCGGGGGTATGGGGAATCAGCCCCAGCATTTT. Its protein product is CASSGGMGNQPQHF.

The chain combines TRBV7-9 with TRBJ1-5; D not resolved. The CDR3 runs to 12 residues. Trimming took 7 bases from V and 5 from J, leaving 9 bases between them. The germline CDR1 and CDR2 sequences are SEHNR and FQNEAQ (reference sequence). The CDR3 nucleotides read TGTGCCAGCACCAACGTAGATCAGCCCCAGCATTTT. Its translation: CASTNVDQPQHF.

This clonotype came up a few times. This chain joins TRBV12-3 or TRBV12-4 and TRBJ1-5; D gene uncertain. This CDR3 region has 13 residues. The V and J ends lost 5 bases and 3 bases respectively, with 8 bases between them. CDR3 coding DNA: TGTGCCAGCAGTCCGGGATACAATCAGCCCCAGCATTTT. Residues: CASSPGYNQPQHF.

The rearrangement joins TRBV20-1 to TRBJ1-6; D unresolved. V gave up 6 bases and J gave up 4 bases, with 19 bases separating them. Germline CDR1 reads DFQATT; CDR2 reads SNEGSKA (reference sequence). The length of the CDR3 is 16 residues. The CDR3 region is CSAHQLQISYNSPLHF. The DNA for the CDR3 is TGCAGTGCCCATCAACTTCAGATATCTTATAATTCACCCCTCCACTTT.

V gene TRBV24-1 combines with J gene TRBJ2-1; 8 bases align to TRBD2. Per germline, CDR1 KGHDR and CDR2 SFDVKD. This CDR3 is built from 19 residues. V shed 5 bases, J shed 7 bases, and the junction held 21 bases outside the gene matches. The CDR3 DNA follows: TGTGCCACCAGTGCCCTACCGGGGCGCGGGGGGACCGTCCGGAATGAGCAGTTCTTC. The encoded protein is CATSALPGRGGTVRNEQFF.

V and J are TRBV5-5 and TRBJ2-2, with 10 bases lining up with TRBD1. Per germline, CDR1 SGHKS and CDR2 YYEKEE (reference sequence). The trim removed 2 bases at V and 1 base at J, leaving 5 bases unmatched. The CDR3 extends over 17 amino acids. The CDR3 is CASSFRDRGLNTGELFF. In nucleotides, the CDR3 is TGTGCCAGCAGCTTTCGGGACAGGGGCTTGAACACCGGGGAGCTGTTTTTT. The entire variable domain, with the rest obtained from reference TRBV5-5 and TRBJ2-2, is as follows: DAGVTQSPTHLIKTRGQQVTLRCSPISGHKSVSWYQQVLGQGPQFIFQYYEKEERGRGNFPDRFSARQFPNYSSELNVNALLLGDSALYLCASSFRDRGLNTGELFFGEGSRLTVL.

This clonotype occurred a few times. The chain links TRBV7-2 to TRBJ2-2; TRBD2 matches at 8 bases. The germline V gene encodes CDR1 SGHTA and CDR2 FQGNSA. CDR3 size: 17 residues. The V and J ends lost 2 bases and 0 bases, in that order; junction bases with no gene match: 5. The CDR3 region is CASSLLLAGSNTGELFF. The CDR3 region has the DNA TGTGCCAGCAGCTTATTGCTAGCGGGCTCGAACACCGGGGAGCTGTTTTTT.

V is TRBV27 and J is TRBJ2-7; 10 nucleotides align to TRBD1. V shed 6 bases, J shed 4 bases, and the junction held 9 bases outside the gene matches. The CDR3 is 15 amino acids. Germline assignment: CDR1 MNHEY and CDR2 SMNVEV (reference sequence). CDR3: CASSPPGQGIYEQYF. CDR3 bases: TGTGCCAGCAGCCCACCGGGACAGGGGATTTACGAGCAGTACTTC.

V usage is TRBV27 and J usage is TRBJ2-5; TRBD2 aligns across 8 bases. The CDR3 extends over 14 amino acids. The trim removed 3 bases at V and 4 bases at J, leaving 4 bases unmatched. CDR1 MNHEY and CDR2 SMNVEV come from the germline V gene (reference sequence). The CDR3 nucleotides are TGTGCCAGCAGTTTTGGGGCGGGAGGAGAGACCCAGTACTTC. Its protein is CASSFGAGGETQYF.

This clonotype showed up just a few times. The genes are TRBV9 and TRBJ2-5; TRBD2 matches at 12 bases. This CDR3 contains 16 residues. Germline V CDR1 and CDR2: SGDLS, YYNGEE. J lost 4 bases, V lost 0 bases, and 4 bases had no gene match. The CDR3 DNA reads TGTGCCAGCAGCGTAGGACTAGCGGGAGAAAGAGAGACCCAGTACTTC. It translates to CASSVGLAGERETQYF.

The J gene is TRBJ2-1, the V gene TRBV7-8; D gene unclear. V was trimmed by 5 bases and J by 6 bases, leaving 14 bases between them. Germline-derived CDR1 and CDR2 are SGHVS and FQNEAQ. The CDR3 extends over 14 amino acids. The chain's CDR3 is CASSPHPLFNEQFF. The CDR3 nucleotides are TGTGCCAGCAGCCCACACCCCCTCTTCAATGAGCAGTTCTTC.

This chain connects TRBV28 to TRBJ2-7, with D possibly called TRBD1 or TRBD2 (5 bases each). In germline, CDR1 is MDHEN, CDR2 SYDVKM. Trimming cost V 5 bases and J 6 bases, with 17 bases left between them. The CDR3 has 14 amino acids. The CDR3 DNA follows: TGTGCCAGCAGTCTCTCCGGGACCCCCATCGAGCAGTACTTC. The encoded protein is CASSLSGTPIEQYF.

Ten or more counts support this clonotype. The chain couples TRBV5-1 to TRBJ2-1; D unclear. The CDR3 consists of 14 residues. Trimming removed 0 bases from V and 4 bases from J, with 8 bases in between. CDR1 is SGHRS, CDR2 YFSETQ, per germline. As DNA, the CDR3 is TGCGCCAGCAGCTTGGGACCGATTTACAATGAGCAGTTCTTC. This translates into CASSLGPIYNEQFF.